The rows below give T cell receptor beta chains drawn from one sample of a study of cytomegalovirus exposure and HLA in healthy donors. The assay was immunoSEQ multiplex PCR, and TCRdb's table has in-frame clones only and misses some. The table records over 100,000 clones, about 64% of them present only once. Material for sequencing was PBMCs. The receptors were sampled from a woman in her forties in good health and CMV-seronegative. Each CDR3 is given without its conserved first and last residue.

V gene: TRBV5-4
J gene: TRBJ1-4
CDR3 protein: ASSLYGGGREKLF

V gene: TRBV9
J gene: TRBJ1-2
CDR3 protein: ASSPGDNYGYT

V gene: TRBV4-1
J gene: TRBJ2-1
CDR3 protein: ASSPGTSGYNEQF

V gene: TRBV30
J gene: TRBJ1-5
CDR3 protein: AWSRNGDQPQH

V gene: TRBV28
J gene: TRBJ1-5
CDR3 protein: ASTLNRGRPSNQPQH

V gene: TRBV6-5
J gene: TRBJ1-1
CDR3 protein: ASSYSTGSTEAF

V gene: TRBV5-1
J gene: TRBJ2-2
CDR3 protein: ASSLTGDTGELF

V gene: TRBV19
J gene: TRBJ1-1
CDR3 protein: ASSTLRVEAF

V gene: TRBV5-1
J gene: TRBJ2-7
CDR3 protein: ASAVDSQGSYEQY

V gene: TRBV27
J gene: TRBJ2-7
CDR3 protein: ASSGTSGGGVYEQY

V gene: TRBV7-9
J gene: TRBJ1-4
CDR3 protein: ASSLGDFNEKLF

V gene: TRBV5-6
J gene: TRBJ2-7
CDR3 protein: ASSFSRYEQY

V gene: TRBV9
J gene: TRBJ1-2
CDR3 protein: ASRGQLANYGYT

V gene: TRBV6-5
J gene: TRBJ2-7
CDR3 protein: ASSYRLGGEADEQY

V gene: TRBV30
J gene: TRBJ2-1
CDR3 protein: AWNQGWTYNEQF

V gene: TRBV19
J gene: TRBJ1-1
CDR3 protein: ASSNGKRRENSEAF

V gene: TRBV19
J gene: TRBJ1-2
CDR3 protein: ASSINGGGFSYGYT

V gene: TRBV5-5
J gene: TRBJ2-7
CDR3 protein: ASSPIAGRLYEQY

V gene: TRBV10-3
J gene: TRBJ2-2
CDR3 protein: AIAHREPTGELF

V gene: TRBV7-9
J gene: TRBJ1-1
CDR3 protein: ASSLREVNTEAF

V gene: TRBV10-3
J gene: TRBJ1-1
CDR3 protein: AIRDRSSNTEAF

V gene: TRBV5-4
J gene: TRBJ1-4
CDR3 protein: ASRSTGATNEKLF

V gene: TRBV29-1
J gene: TRBJ2-7
CDR3 protein: SVDLGLYEQY

V gene: TRBV27
J gene: TRBJ1-5
CDR3 protein: ASKGGGSNQPQH

V gene: TRBV20-1
J gene: TRBJ1-1
CDR3 protein: SSPRNTEAF

V gene: TRBV7-2
J gene: TRBJ1-3
CDR3 protein: ASSATGAGNTIY

V gene: TRBV4-1
J gene: TRBJ1-2
CDR3 protein: ASSPQGSPVPNYGYT

V gene: TRBV5-1
J gene: TRBJ1-3
CDR3 protein: ASSVTGLGSGNTIY

V gene: TRBV18
J gene: TRBJ2-1
CDR3 protein: ASSPARIFDEQF

V gene: TRBV2
J gene: TRBJ1-5
CDR3 protein: ASRGQGGNQPQH

V gene: TRBV2
J gene: TRBJ2-5
CDR3 protein: ASSEGGPQETQY

V gene: TRBV5-4
J gene: TRBJ1-1
CDR3 protein: ASSSRGLDIGTEAF

V gene: TRBV2
J gene: TRBJ2-2
CDR3 protein: ASGRYRVVGELF

V gene: TRBV5-1
J gene: TRBJ2-2
CDR3 protein: ASREDRAYTGELF

V gene: TRBV5-1
J gene: TRBJ2-7
CDR3 protein: ASSLGQGATYEQY

V gene: TRBV7-6
J gene: TRBJ2-2
CDR3 protein: ASSLAGTSKTGELF

V gene: TRBV19
J gene: TRBJ1-1
CDR3 protein: ASRSRVGTEAF

V gene: TRBV2
J gene: TRBJ1-1
CDR3 protein: ASSFAVATEAF

V gene: TRBV7-2
J gene: TRBJ2-7
CDR3 protein: ASSLVPGTIPTEQY

V gene: TRBV28
J gene: TRBJ1-5
CDR3 protein: ASGVLGTAKDQPQH

V gene: TRBV5-4
J gene: TRBJ1-1
CDR3 protein: ASSFEGQRNTEAF

V gene: TRBV5-1
J gene: TRBJ1-1
CDR3 protein: ASSPYPPNTEAF

V gene: TRBV7-2
J gene: TRBJ2-3
CDR3 protein: ASSSRGAGLSADTQY

V gene: TRBV15
J gene: TRBJ1-1
CDR3 protein: ATSRTGTGGAGSEAF

V gene: TRBV5-4
J gene: TRBJ2-3
CDR3 protein: ASSLLDSGSTDTQY

V gene: TRBV7-8
J gene: TRBJ1-2
CDR3 protein: ASSTQGAAGVYGYT

V gene: TRBV19
J gene: TRBJ2-1
CDR3 protein: ASSIAPATDVFNEQF

V gene: TRBV7-2
J gene: TRBJ2-3
CDR3 protein: ASSLIRGGRDTQY

V gene: TRBV27
J gene: TRBJ1-5
CDR3 protein: ASSVGQGVPQH

V gene: TRBV29-1
J gene: TRBJ1-1
CDR3 protein: SVARGKDTEAF

V gene: TRBV15
J gene: TRBJ2-7
CDR3 protein: ATSGYRELEQY

V gene: TRBV15
J gene: TRBJ1-5
CDR3 protein: ATSRDPGGDQPQH

V gene: TRBV9
J gene: TRBJ2-2
CDR3 protein: ASSVRGDTGELF

V gene: TRBV15
J gene: TRBJ2-7
CDR3 protein: ATSISGDYEQY